These 21 T cell receptor beta chains originate from one sample sequenced in a study of T cell responses to AZD1222 COVID-19 vaccine. Assay used: immunoSEQ multiplex PCR; TCRdb lists only in-frame clones, some missing. Counted here are about 90,000 clones, 90% to 95% occurring once; the ten biggest clones make up roughly 5%. Here the sequenced sample was peripheral blood, taken on day 0 of MenACWY control vaccination. The receptors stem from an adult in good health.

J is TRBJ1-1 and V is TRBV27, with a possible D match to TRBD1 (5 bases). This CDR3 has 14 residues. The germline CDR1 and CDR2 sequences are MNHEY and SMNVEV (reference sequence). V dropped 4 bases and J dropped 1 base, with 10 bases sitting between them. The CDR3: CASSSEGPNTEAFF. The CDR3 DNA is TGTGCCAGCAGTTCCGAGGGGCCGAACACTGAAGCTTTCTTT.

The rearrangement uses TRBV24-1 and TRBJ2-5; TRBD2 is a possible D gene (5 bases). The germline V and J ends were trimmed by 5 bases and 5 bases, with 8 bases remaining between them. The CDR3 consists of 12 residues. CDR1 and CDR2 from the germline V gene are KGHDR and SFDVKD. For the CDR3, the DNA is TGTGCCACCAGTGGTAGGAGGGAGACCCAGTACTTC. This sequence encodes CATSGRRETQYF.

The rearrangement joins TRBV19 to TRBJ1-2; a possible D gene is TRBD1 (6 bases). The CDR3 sequence is 16 residues long. The V and J ends lost 3 bases and 6 bases respectively, with 20 bases between them. Germline loops: CDR1 LNHDA, CDR2 SQIVND (reference sequence). For the CDR3, the DNA is TGTGCCAGTAGTATGCCACAGGGTAATGTGGAGGATGGCTACACCTTC. Translation gives CASSMPQGNVEDGYTF.

The chain combines TRBV2 with TRBJ1-2; no clear D gene. Looked up from germline, CDR1 is SNHLY and CDR2 is FYNNEI. V was trimmed by 5 bases and J by 5 bases, leaving 15 bases between them. The CDR3 runs 14 residues. The CDR3 sequence: CASSPALGTYGYTF. CDR3 in DNA: TGTGCCAGCAGTCCGGCGCTGGGTACTTATGGCTACACCTTC.

The J gene is TRBJ2-5, the V gene TRBV6-5; TRBD1 aligns across 8 bases. Germline V CDR1 and CDR2: MNHEY, SVGAGI. This CDR3 spans 15 amino acids. The V and J ends lost 6 bases and 4 bases, in that order; junction bases with no gene match: 10. The CDR3 sequence is CASSNIGQGGETQYF. CDR3 DNA sequence: TGTGCCAGCAGCAATATCGGACAGGGAGGAGAGACCCAGTACTTC.

CDR3 nucleotides: TGTGCCAGCACGCCGGGACCTGAGCGGGATGAGCAGTTCTTC. Translating gives CASTPGPERDEQFF. The chain is built from TRBV11-3 and TRBJ2-1, with D possibly being TRBD2 (6 bases). CDR1 SGHNT and CDR2 YENEEA come from the germline V gene. Trimming shortened V by 7 bases and J by 8 bases, and 18 bases separated the two germline ends. This CDR3 is built from 14 residues.

This rearrangement joins TRBV19 to TRBJ2-1; possibly TRBD2 for D (6 bases). Germline CDR1 reads LNHDA; CDR2 reads SQIVND (reference sequence). Deletions cut 3 bases from V and 5 bases from J, with 14 bases between. This CDR3 comprises 15 residues. The CDR3 nucleotides are TGTGCCAGTAGTATGATGCTAGCGTCCCACAATGAGCAGTTCTTC. Its translation: CASSMMLASHNEQFF. Full variable domain (outside the CDR3, taken from reference TRBV19 and TRBJ2-1): DGGITQSPKYLFRKEGQNVTLSCEQNLNHDAMYWYRQDPGQGLRLIYYSQIVNDFQKGDIAEGYSVSREKKESFPLTVTSAQKNPTAFYLCASSMMLASHNEQFFGPGTRLTVL.

The genes are TRBV10-2 and TRBJ1-5, with a possible D match to TRBD1 (5 bases). The V and J ends lost 6 bases and 0 bases respectively, with 6 bases between them. This CDR3 is 13 amino acids long. CDR1 and CDR2 from the germline V gene are WSHSY and SAAADI. CDR3 DNA: TGCGCCAGCAGCCAGGGTAGCAATCAGCCCCAGCATTTT. It codes for CASSQGSNQPQHF.

The rearrangement joins TRBV2 to TRBJ1-6; no definite D call. The CDR3 is made up of 13 amino acids. The V gene's germline CDR1 is SNHLY and CDR2 FYNNEI. With 3 bases removed from V and 7 bases from J, the gap between germline ends came to 7 bases. CDR3: CASSDTRNSPLHF. The DNA for the CDR3 is TGTGCCAGCAGTGACACCCGAAATTCACCCCTCCACTTT.

This rearrangement joins TRBV28 to TRBJ2-2; 10 bases are a match to TRBD1. The V gene end was trimmed by 3 bases and the J gene end by 3 bases; junction bases not matched to a gene: 16. The CDR3 has 20 amino acids. Germline V gene sequence: CDR1 MDHEN, CDR2 SYDVKM. The CDR3 bases are TGTGCCAGCAGTTTTAACCCATCCCCGGGACAGGGGTCTTACACCGGGGAGCTGTTTTTT. Its protein product is CASSFNPSPGQGSYTGELFF.

This chain links TRBV6-5 with TRBJ2-7, with 7 bases lining up with TRBD2. The CDR3 contains 14 residues. CDR1 is MNHEY, CDR2 SVGAGI, per germline. The J segment lost 3 bases and the V segment lost 11 bases, leaving 13 bases of the junction unmatched. The CDR3 loop is CAAADRGGGYEQYF. The CDR3 DNA is TGTGCCGCAGCGGATCGTGGGGGGGGCTACGAGCAGTACTTC.

This chain uses TRBV28 with TRBJ2-5; 9 bases match TRBD2. The V segment lost 3 bases and the J segment 12 bases; nucleotides outside the gene matches: 8. Germline CDR1 reads MDHEN; CDR2 reads SYDVKM. The CDR3 totals 13 residues. The CDR3 loop is CASSLAQRGDKYF. The CDR3 DNA reads TGTGCCAGCAGTTTGGCCCAGCGGGGGGACAAGTACTTC.

The chain uses TRBV5-5 and TRBJ2-7; possibly TRBD1 for D (6 bases). Germline V lookup: CDR1 SGHKS, CDR2 YYEKEE (reference sequence). CDR3 length: 15 amino acids. Trimming shortened V by 0 bases and J by 1 base, and 11 bases separated the two germline ends. The CDR3 loop is CASSLGTAVSYEQYF. In DNA, the CDR3 is TGTGCCAGCAGCTTGGGGACAGCCGTATCCTACGAGCAGTACTTC.

The rearrangement links TRBV5-4 to TRBJ1-2, with 8 bases that match TRBD1. Germline assignment: CDR1 SGHNT and CDR2 YYREEE (reference sequence). V dropped 6 bases and J dropped 2; count of bases not matched to a gene: 6. The CDR3 has 14 residues. The chain's CDR3 is CASTAGQANYGYTF. The CDR3 nucleotides are TGTGCCAGCACCGCGGGACAGGCCAACTATGGCTACACCTTC.

V and J are TRBV6-6 and TRBJ2-7; a possible D gene is TRBD2 (6 bases). CDR1 MNHNY and CDR2 SVGAGI come from the germline V gene (reference sequence). V shed 8 bases and J shed 2 bases, with 13 bases lying between them. This CDR3 has 13 amino acids. CDR3 loop: CASVGTEPYEQYF. The CDR3, as DNA: TGTGCCAGCGTCGGGACTGAACCCTACGAGCAGTACTTC.

This clone was seen only a few times. The chain uses TRBV2 and TRBJ2-2; 8 nucleotides align to TRBD1. The CDR3 length is 15 residues. The ends lost 6 bases at V and 5 bases at J; junction bases unmatched: 8. CDR1 is SNHLY and CDR2 is FYNNEI in the germline V gene. DNA for the CDR3: TGTGCCAGCAGGGGCACAGGGGGTAGAACCGGGGAGCTGTTTTTT. Its protein is CASRGTGGRTGELFF. The whole variable domain, remainder taken from reference TRBV2 and TRBJ2-2, is EPEVTQTPSHQVTQMGQEVILRCVPISNHLYFYWYRQILGQKVEFLVSFYNNEISEKSEIFDDQFSVERPDGSNFTLKIRSTKLEDSAMYFCASRGTGGRTGELFFGEGSRLTVL.

J is TRBJ1-1 and V is TRBV3-1 (or the pseudogene TRBV3-2), with TRBD1 matching 7 bases. Germline trimming cut 4 bases from V and 2 bases from J; bases unmatched to any gene: 7. The CDR3 has 15 amino acids. Germline lookup yields CDR1 LGHDT and CDR2 YNNKEL (reference sequence). The DNA for the CDR3 is TGTGCCAGCAGCCGCCCGGGACAGCTTAACACTGAAGCTTTCTTT. Translating gives CASSRPGQLNTEAFF.

This clone has just a few counts. CDR3 sequence reads: CASSFHGDGYTF. CDR3 nucleotide sequence: TGTGCCAGCAGCTTCCACGGGGATGGCTACACCTTC. The gene calls are TRBV7-3 and TRBJ1-2; D gene uncertain. V was clipped by 3 bases and J by 6 bases, with 8 bases between them. CDR3 length: 12 residues. The germline V gene has CDR1 SGHTA and CDR2 FQGTGA. Looking up the rest from reference TRBV7-3 and TRBJ1-2 gives the full variable domain: GAGVSQTPSNKVTEKGKYVELRCDPISGHTALYWYRQSLGQGPEFLIYFQGTGAADDSGLPNDRFFAVRPEGSVSTLKIQRTERGDSAVYLCASSFHGDGYTFGSGTRLTVV.

The J gene is TRBJ1-1, the V gene TRBV19; D unresolved. The germline CDR1 and CDR2 sequences are LNHDA and SQIVND (reference sequence). This CDR3 is built from 14 residues. V shed 7 bases and J shed 5 bases, with 17 bases lying between them. This chain's CDR3 is CASNPGGWGTEAFF. The CDR3 nucleotides read TGTGCCAGTAACCCCGGCGGGTGGGGAACTGAAGCTTTCTTT. The entire variable domain, with the rest obtained from reference TRBV19 and TRBJ1-1, is as follows: DGGITQSPKYLFRKEGQNVTLSCEQNLNHDAMYWYRQDPGQGLRLIYYSQIVNDFQKGDIAEGYSVSREKKESFPLTVTSAQKNPTAFYLCASNPGGWGTEAFFGQGTRLTVV.

The chain links TRBV6-5 to TRBJ2-2; possible D gene TRBD1, 6 bases. The V gene's germline CDR1 is MNHEY and CDR2 SVGAGI. V was pared by 6 bases and J by 7 bases, with 9 bases between. The CDR3 is 12 amino acids. This CDR3 is CASRQGLGELFF. Here the CDR3 DNA reads TGTGCCAGCAGACAGGGCCTCGGGGAGCTGTTTTTT.

This clone was seen a handful of times. This chain links TRBV5-1 with TRBJ2-7; D possibly corresponds to TRBD2 (6 bases). V was cut by 4 bases and J by 5 bases, with 19 bases left in between. Per the germline V gene, CDR1 is SGHRS and CDR2 is YFSETQ. The CDR3 runs to 15 residues. The CDR3 loop reads CASSPTGGQANEQYF. The DNA of the CDR3 is TGCGCCAGCAGCCCGACCGGGGGTCAGGCTAACGAGCAGTACTTC.